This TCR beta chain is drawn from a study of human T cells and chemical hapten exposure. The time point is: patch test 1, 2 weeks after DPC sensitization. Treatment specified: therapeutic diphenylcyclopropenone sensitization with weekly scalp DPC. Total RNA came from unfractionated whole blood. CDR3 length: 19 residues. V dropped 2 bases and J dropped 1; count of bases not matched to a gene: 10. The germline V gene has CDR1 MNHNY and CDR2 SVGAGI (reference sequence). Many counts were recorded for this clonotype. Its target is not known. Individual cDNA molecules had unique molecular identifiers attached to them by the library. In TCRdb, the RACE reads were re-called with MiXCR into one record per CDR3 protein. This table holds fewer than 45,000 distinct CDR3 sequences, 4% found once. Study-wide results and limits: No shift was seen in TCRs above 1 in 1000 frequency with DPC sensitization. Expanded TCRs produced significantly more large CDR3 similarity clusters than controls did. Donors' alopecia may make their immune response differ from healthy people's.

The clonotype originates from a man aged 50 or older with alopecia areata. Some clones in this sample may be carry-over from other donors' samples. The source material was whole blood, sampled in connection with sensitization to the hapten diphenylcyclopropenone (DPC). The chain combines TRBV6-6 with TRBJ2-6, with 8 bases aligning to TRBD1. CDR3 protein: CASSYPARGRRSGANVLTF. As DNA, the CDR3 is TGTGCCAGCAGTTACCCCGCCAGGGGGCGTCGTTCTGGGGCCAACGTCCTGACTTTC.